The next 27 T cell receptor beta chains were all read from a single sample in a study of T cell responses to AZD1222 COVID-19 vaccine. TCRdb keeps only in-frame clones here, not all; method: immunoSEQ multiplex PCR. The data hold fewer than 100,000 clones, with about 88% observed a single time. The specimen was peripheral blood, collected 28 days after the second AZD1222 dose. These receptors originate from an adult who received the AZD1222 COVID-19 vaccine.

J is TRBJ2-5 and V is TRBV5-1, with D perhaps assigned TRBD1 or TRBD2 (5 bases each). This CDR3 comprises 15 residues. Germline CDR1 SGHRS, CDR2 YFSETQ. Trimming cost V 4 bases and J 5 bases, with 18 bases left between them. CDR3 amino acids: CASSPTGTPGETQYF. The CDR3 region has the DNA TGCGCCAGCAGCCCAACCGGGACCCCAGGGGAGACCCAGTACTTC.

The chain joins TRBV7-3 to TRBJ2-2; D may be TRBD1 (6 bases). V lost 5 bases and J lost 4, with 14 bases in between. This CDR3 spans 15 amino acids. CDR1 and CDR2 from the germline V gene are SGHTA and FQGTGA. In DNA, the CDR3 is TGTGCCAGCAGCCGAGACAGGTCATTCACCGGGGAGCTGTTTTTT. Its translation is CASSRDRSFTGELFF. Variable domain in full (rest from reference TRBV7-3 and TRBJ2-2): GAGVSQTPSNKVTEKGKYVELRCDPISGHTALYWYRQSLGQGPEFLIYFQGTGAADDSGLPNDRFFAVRPEGSVSTLKIQRTERGDSAVYLCASSRDRSFTGELFFGEGSRLTVL.

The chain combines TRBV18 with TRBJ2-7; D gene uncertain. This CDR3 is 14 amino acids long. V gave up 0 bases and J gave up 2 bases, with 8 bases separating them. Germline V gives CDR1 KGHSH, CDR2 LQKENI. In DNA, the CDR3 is TGTGCCAGCTCACCACCGGGTCTACCCTACGAGCAGTACTTC. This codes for CASSPPGLPYEQYF.

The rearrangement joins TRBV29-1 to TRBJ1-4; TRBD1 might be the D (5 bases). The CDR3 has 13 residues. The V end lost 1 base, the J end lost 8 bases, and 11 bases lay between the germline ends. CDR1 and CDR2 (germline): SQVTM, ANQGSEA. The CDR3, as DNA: TGCAGCGTTGAAGGAATAGAGGGGGAAAAACTGTTTTTT. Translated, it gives CSVEGIEGEKLFF.

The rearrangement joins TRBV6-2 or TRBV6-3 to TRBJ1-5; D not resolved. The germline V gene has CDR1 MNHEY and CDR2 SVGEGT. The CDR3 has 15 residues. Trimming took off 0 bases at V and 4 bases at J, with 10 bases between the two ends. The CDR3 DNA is TGTGCCAGCAGTTACTCGGTCTTGAGGAATCAGCCCCAGCATTTT. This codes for CASSYSVLRNQPQHF.

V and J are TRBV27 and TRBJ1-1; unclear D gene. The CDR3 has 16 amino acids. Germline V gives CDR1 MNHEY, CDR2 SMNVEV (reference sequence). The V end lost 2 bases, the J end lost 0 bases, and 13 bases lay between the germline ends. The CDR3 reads CASSLSTGSMNTEAFF. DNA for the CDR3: TGTGCCAGCAGTTTAAGTACGGGATCCATGAACACTGAAGCTTTCTTT.

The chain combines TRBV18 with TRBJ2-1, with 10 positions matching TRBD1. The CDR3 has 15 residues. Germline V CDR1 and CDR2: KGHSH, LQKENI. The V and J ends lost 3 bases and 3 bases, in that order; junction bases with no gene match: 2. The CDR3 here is CASSPGQGIYNEQFF. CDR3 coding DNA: TGTGCCAGCTCACCGGGACAGGGGATCTACAATGAGCAGTTCTTC.

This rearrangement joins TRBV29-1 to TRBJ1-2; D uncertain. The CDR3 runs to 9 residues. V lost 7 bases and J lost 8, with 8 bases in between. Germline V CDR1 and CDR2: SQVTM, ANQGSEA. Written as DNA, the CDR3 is TGCAGCGCCCTGGAGGGCTACACCTTC. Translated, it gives CSALEGYTF.

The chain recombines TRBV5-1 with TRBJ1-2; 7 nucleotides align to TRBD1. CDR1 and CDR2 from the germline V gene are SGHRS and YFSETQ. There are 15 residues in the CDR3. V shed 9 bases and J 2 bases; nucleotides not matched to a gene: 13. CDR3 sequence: CATHGTANSNYGYTF. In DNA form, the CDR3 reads TGCGCCACCCACGGGACAGCGAACTCCAACTATGGCTACACCTTC.

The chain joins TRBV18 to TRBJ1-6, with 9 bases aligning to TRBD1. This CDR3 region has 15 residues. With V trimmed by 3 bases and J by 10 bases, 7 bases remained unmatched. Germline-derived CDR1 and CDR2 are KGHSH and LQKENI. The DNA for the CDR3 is TGTGCCAGCTCACCGGAGACAGGGGGGAGATCACCCCTCCACTTT. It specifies CASSPETGGRSPLHF.

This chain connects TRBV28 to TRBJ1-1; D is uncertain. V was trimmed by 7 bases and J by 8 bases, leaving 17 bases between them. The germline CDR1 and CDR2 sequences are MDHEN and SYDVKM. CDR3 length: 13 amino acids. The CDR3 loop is CASTSSGRYEAFF. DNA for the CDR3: TGTGCCAGCACCTCTTCGGGGAGATACGAAGCTTTCTTT.

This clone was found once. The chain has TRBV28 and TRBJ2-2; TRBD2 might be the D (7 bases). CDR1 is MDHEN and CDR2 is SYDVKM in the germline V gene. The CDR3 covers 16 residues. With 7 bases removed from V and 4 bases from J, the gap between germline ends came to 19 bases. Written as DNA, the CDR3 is TGTGCCAGCAATTCACCCGGGGGGCCTATCACCGGGGAGCTGTTTTTT. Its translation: CASNSPGGPITGELFF.

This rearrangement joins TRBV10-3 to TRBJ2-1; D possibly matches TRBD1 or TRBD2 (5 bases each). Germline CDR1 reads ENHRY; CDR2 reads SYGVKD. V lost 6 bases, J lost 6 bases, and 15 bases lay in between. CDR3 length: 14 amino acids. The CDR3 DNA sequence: TGTGCCATCAGGGGGGTTCAGGGCCCCAATGAGCAGTTCTTC. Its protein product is CAIRGVQGPNEQFF.

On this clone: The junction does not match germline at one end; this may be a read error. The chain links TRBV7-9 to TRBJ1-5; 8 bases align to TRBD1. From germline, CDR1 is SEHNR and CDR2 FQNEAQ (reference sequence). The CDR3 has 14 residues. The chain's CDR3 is CASSYAGGKQPQHF. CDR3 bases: TGTGCCAGCAGCTACGCAGGGGGCAAGCAGCCCCAGCATTTT.

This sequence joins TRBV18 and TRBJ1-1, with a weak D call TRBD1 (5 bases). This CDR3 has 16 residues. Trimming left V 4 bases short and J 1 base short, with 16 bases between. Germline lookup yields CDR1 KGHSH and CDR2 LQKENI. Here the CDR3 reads CASSRPPGRGNTEAFF. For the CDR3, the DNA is TGTGCCAGCTCACGCCCACCGGGACGGGGGAACACTGAAGCTTTCTTT.

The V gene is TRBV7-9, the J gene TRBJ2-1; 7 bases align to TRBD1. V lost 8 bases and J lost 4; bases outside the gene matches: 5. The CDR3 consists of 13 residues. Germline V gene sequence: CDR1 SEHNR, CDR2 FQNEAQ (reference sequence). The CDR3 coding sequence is TGTGCCAGCGGGACAGTTTTGTACAATGAGCAGTTCTTC. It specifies CASGTVLYNEQFF. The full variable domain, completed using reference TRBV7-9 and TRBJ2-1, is DTGVSQNPRHKITKRGQNVTFRCDPISEHNRLYWYRQTLGQGPEFLTYFQNEAQLEKSRLLSDRFSAERPKGSFSTLEIQRTEQGDSAMYLCASGTVLYNEQFFGPGTRLTVL.

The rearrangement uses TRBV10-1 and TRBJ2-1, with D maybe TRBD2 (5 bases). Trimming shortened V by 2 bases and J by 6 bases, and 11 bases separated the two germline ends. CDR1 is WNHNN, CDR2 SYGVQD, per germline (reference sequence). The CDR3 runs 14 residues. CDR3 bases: TGCGCCAGCAGTGAGAATAGCGTAGGCAATGAGCAGTTCTTC. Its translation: CASSENSVGNEQFF.

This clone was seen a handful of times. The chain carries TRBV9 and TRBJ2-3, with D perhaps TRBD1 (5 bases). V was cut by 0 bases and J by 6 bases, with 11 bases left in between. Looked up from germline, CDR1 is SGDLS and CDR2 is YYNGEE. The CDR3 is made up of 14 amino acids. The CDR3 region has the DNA TGTGCCAGCAGCGTAGTAGGGGAAGGGGATACGCAGTATTTT. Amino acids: CASSVVGEGDTQYF.

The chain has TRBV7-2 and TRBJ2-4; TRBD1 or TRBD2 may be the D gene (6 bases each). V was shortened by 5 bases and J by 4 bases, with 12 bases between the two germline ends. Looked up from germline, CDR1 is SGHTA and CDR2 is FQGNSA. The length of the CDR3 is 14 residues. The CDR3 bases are TGTGCCAGCAGCACAAAAGGGGGGAAAAACATTCAGTACTTC. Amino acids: CASSTKGGKNIQYF.

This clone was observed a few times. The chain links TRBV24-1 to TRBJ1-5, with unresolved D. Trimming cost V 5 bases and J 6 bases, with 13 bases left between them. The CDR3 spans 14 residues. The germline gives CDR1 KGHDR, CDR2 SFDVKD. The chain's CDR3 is CATSAGDSGQPQHF. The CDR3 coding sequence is TGTGCCACCAGTGCAGGAGATTCGGGTCAGCCCCAGCATTTT.

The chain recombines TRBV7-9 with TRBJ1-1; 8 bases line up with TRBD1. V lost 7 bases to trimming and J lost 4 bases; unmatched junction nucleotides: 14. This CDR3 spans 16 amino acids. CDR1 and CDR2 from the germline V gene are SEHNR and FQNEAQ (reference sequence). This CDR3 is CASMVFLGQGSTEAFF. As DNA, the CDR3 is TGTGCCAGCATGGTTTTTCTAGGACAGGGAAGCACTGAAGCTTTCTTT.

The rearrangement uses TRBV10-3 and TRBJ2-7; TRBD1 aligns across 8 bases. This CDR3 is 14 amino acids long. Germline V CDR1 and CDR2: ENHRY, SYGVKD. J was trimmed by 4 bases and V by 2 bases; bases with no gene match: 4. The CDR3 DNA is TGTGCCATCAGTGAGGGGACAGGAACGTACGAGCAGTACTTC. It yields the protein CAISEGTGTYEQYF.

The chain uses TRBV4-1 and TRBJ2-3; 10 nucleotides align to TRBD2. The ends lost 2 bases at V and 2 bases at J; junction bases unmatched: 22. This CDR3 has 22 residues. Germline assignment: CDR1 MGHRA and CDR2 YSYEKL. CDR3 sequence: CASSQLPRVSGRALGHTDTQYF. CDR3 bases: TGCGCCAGCAGCCAACTCCCTCGGGTGAGCGGGAGGGCCCTCGGGCACACAGATACGCAGTATTTT.

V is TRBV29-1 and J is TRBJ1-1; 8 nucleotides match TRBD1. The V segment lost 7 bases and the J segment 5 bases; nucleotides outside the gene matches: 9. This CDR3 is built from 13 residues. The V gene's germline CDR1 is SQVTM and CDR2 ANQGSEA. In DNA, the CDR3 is TGCAGCGAGCACAGGGGGGATTATACTGAAGCTTTCTTT. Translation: CSEHRGDYTEAFF.

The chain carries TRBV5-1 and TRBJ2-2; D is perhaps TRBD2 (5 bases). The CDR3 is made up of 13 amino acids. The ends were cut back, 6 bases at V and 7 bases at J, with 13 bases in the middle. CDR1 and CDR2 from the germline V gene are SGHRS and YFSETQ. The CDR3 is CASKKGANGELFF. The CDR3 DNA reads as TGCGCCAGCAAAAAGGGAGCGAACGGGGAGCTGTTTTTT. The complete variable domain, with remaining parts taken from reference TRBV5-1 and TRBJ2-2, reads KAGVTQTPRYLIKTRGQQVTLSCSPISGHRSVSWYQQTPGQGLQFLFEYFSETQRNKGNFPGRFSGRQFSNSRSEMNVSTLELGDSALYLCASKKGANGELFFGEGSRLTVL.

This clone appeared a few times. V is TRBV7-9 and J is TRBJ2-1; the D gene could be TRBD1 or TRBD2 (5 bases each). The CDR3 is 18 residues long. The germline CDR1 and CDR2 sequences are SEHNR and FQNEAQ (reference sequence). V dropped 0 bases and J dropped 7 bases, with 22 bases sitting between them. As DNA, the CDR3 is TGTGCCAGCAGCTTAGCTGCCCGAGGGGTCCCAACCACAAATGAGCAGTTCTTC. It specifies CASSLAARGVPTTNEQFF.

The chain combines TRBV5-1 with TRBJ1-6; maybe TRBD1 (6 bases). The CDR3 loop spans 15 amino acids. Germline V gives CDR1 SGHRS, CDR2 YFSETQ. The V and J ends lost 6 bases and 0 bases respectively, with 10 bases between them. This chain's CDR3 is CASTTGSSYNSPLHF. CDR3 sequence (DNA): TGCGCCAGCACTACAGGGAGCTCCTATAATTCACCCCTCCACTTT.